These 8 T cell receptor beta chains came from one sample sequenced in a study of cytomegalovirus exposure and HLA in healthy donors. Assay used: immunoSEQ multiplex PCR; TCRdb lists only in-frame clones, some missing. The sample lists about 140,000 clones; roughly 89% were seen once. Sequencing was done on a sample of PBMCs. The receptors here all came from a young man in good health and CMV-seropositive.

V and J are TRBV5-1 and TRBJ1-1; D may be TRBD1 (6 bases). From germline, CDR1 is SGHRS and CDR2 YFSETQ. The ends were cut back, 4 bases at V and 1 base at J, with 11 bases in the middle. The CDR3 loop spans 14 amino acids. The chain's CDR3 is CASSPGQPNTEAFF. The CDR3 region has the DNA TGCGCCAGCAGCCCTGGACAGCCGAACACTGAAGCTTTCTTT.

A remark on this clone: Sequence at one end of the junction differs from germline and may be a read error. The V and J genes are TRBV15 and TRBJ1-2; weak D call: TRBD1 (5 bases). The CDR3 consists of 11 residues. CDR1 and CDR2 (germline): LNHNV, YYDKDF (reference sequence). The CDR3 region is CATGRADGYTF. CDR3 nucleotides: TGTGCCACCGGCAGGGCGGATGGCTACACCTTC. The whole variable domain, remainder taken from reference TRBV15 and TRBJ1-2, is DAMVIQNPRYQVTQFGKPVTLSCSQTLNHNVMYWYQQKSSQAPKLLFHYYDKDFNNEADTPDNFQSRRPNTSFCFLDIRSPGLGDTAMYLCATGRADGYTFGSGTRLTVV.

The V call is TRBV5-1, the J call TRBJ1-5; D is unresolved. The CDR3 sequence is 14 residues long. Germline V gene data show CDR1 as SGHRS and CDR2 as YFSETQ. V lost 5 bases and J 6 bases, leaving 15 bases between the germline ends. The CDR3 DNA follows: TGCGCCAGCAGAGCGGTAGCAGGAGGTCAGCCCCAGCATTTT. Translating gives CASRAVAGGQPQHF. Full variable domain (outside the CDR3, taken from reference TRBV5-1 and TRBJ1-5): KAGVTQTPRYLIKTRGQQVTLSCSPISGHRSVSWYQQTPGQGLQFLFEYFSETQRNKGNFPGRFSGRQFSNSRSEMNVSTLELGDSALYLCASRAVAGGQPQHFGDGTRLSIL.

V and J are TRBV29-1 and TRBJ1-5; 8 bases line up with TRBD1. This CDR3 is 13 amino acids long. Germline V gene data show CDR1 as SQVTM and CDR2 as ANQGSEA. The V gene end was trimmed by 6 bases and the J gene end by 4 bases; junction bases not matched to a gene: 5. In DNA form, the CDR3 reads TGCAGCGTGGGGACAGGCGATAATCAGCCCCAGCATTTT. It codes for CSVGTGDNQPQHF.

V and J are TRBV10-1 and TRBJ1-2; no clear D. Trimming took off 4 bases at V and 5 bases at J, with 5 bases between the two ends. The germline gives CDR1 WNHNN, CDR2 SYGVQD (reference sequence). The length of the CDR3 is 11 residues. DNA for the CDR3: TGCGCCAGCAGTGGCGGATATGGCTACACCTTC. This encodes CASSGGYGYTF.

This clone was detected a few times. This rearrangement joins TRBV7-9 to TRBJ1-2; no definite D call. CDR3 size: 12 residues. Germline V gives CDR1 SEHNR, CDR2 FQNEAQ (reference sequence). V lost 4 bases, J lost 5 bases, and 8 bases lay in between. The CDR3 is CASSSLSYGYTF. For the CDR3, the DNA is TGTGCCAGCAGCTCCCTTAGTTATGGCTACACCTTC.

CDR3 in DNA: TGTGCCAGCAGTGATGACGGGAGAGGCAACGAGCAGTACTTC. This codes for CASSDDGRGNEQYF. The chain uses TRBV2 and TRBJ2-7; D perhaps matches TRBD2 (6 bases). V was shortened by 3 bases and J by 5 bases, with 14 bases between the two germline ends. CDR3 length: 14 residues. From germline, CDR1 is SNHLY and CDR2 FYNNEI.

The chain uses TRBV2 and TRBJ2-4; maybe TRBD2 (7 bases). The CDR3 loop spans 14 amino acids. V lost 4 bases, J lost 7 bases, and 14 bases lay in between. Germline V lookup: CDR1 SNHLY, CDR2 FYNNEI. CDR3 sequence: CASSGGGGRNIQYF. The CDR3, as DNA: TGTGCCAGCAGTGGAGGGGGGGGTAGGAACATTCAGTACTTC.